The T cell receptor (beta chain) described here comes from a study of cytomegalovirus exposure and HLA in healthy donors. Vbeta (60) and Jbeta (13) primers were used in the PCR. Data came from immunoSEQ multiplex PCR; TCRdb stores just in-frame clones and leaves some out. The sample's table shows tens of thousands of clones. Looked up from germline, CDR1 is SGHRS and CDR2 is YFSETQ. The CDR3 has 14 residues. The V segment lost 1 base and the J segment 8 bases; nucleotides outside the gene matches: 8. The source material was PBMCs. The chain is built from TRBV5-1 and TRBJ1-2; 7 bases line up with TRBD1. The source is a middle-aged woman in good health and CMV-seronegative. Here the CDR3 reads CASSLSQGVGGYTF. The CDR3 DNA reads TGCGCCAGCAGCTTGAGTCAGGGGGTGGGCGGCTACACCTTC.